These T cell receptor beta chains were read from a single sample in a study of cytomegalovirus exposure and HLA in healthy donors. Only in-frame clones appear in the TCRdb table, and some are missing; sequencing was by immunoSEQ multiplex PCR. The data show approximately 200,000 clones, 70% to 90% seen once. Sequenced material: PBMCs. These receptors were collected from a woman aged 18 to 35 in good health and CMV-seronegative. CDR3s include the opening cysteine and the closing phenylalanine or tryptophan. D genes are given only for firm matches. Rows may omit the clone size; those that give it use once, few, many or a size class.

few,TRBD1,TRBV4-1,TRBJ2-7,CASSPRQGSDEQYF,TGCGCCAGCAGCCCAAGACAGGGATCGGACGAGCAGTACTTC
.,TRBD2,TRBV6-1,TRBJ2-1,CASKGLAGRNEQFF,TGTGCCAGCAAGGGACTAGCGGGCCGCAATGAGCAGTTCTTC
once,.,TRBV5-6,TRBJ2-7,CASSLKYSGVFAYEQYF,TGTGCCAGCAGCTTGAAATATTCAGGGGTCTTCGCCTACGAGCAGTACTTC
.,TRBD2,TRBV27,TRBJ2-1,CASSPTSGFVNEQFF,TGTGCCAGCAGCCCGACTAGCGGGTTCGTCAATGAGCAGTTCTTC
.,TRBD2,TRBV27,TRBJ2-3,CASSFIAGGSTDTQYF,TGTGCCAGCAGCTTTATAGCGGGAGGGAGCACAGATACGCAGTATTTT
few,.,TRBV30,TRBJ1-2,CAWSDPYRDVYGYTF,TGTGCCTGGAGTGATCCGTACAGGGATGTCTATGGCTACACCTTC
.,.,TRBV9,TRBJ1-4,CASSDPPGEKLFF,TGTGCCAGCAGCGATCCCCCCGGGGAAAAACTGTTTTTT
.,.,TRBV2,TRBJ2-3,CASSEQETSTDTQYF,TGTGCCAGCAGTGAACAGGAAACTAGCACAGATACGCAGTATTTT
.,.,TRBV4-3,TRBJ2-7,CASSQDHRLVPYEQYF,TGCGCCAGCAGCCAAGACCATAGACTAGTGCCCTACGAGCAGTACTTC
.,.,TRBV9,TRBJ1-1,CASSVEGVEAFF,TGTGCCAGCAGCGTAGAGGGGGTTGAAGCTTTCTTT
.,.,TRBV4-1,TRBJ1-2,CASTPGPGSSDGYTF,TGCGCCAGCACCCCAGGCCCAGGATCGAGTGATGGCTACACCTTC
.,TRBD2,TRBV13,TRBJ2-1,CASSSQREGLNEQFF,TGTGCCAGCAGCTCACAGCGGGAGGGCCTTAATGAGCAGTTCTTC
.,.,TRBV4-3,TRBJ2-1,CASSQDKRLKFYNEQFF,TGCGCCAGCAGCCAAGATAAGCGACTAAAGTTTTACAATGAGCAGTTCTTC
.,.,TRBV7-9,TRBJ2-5,CASSFGDRSQETQYF,TGTGCCAGCAGCTTTGGCGACAGGTCCCAAGAGACCCAGTACTTC
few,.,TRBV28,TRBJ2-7,CASSSGFSYEQYF,TGTGCCAGCAGCTCCGGGTTCTCCTACGAGCAGTACTTC
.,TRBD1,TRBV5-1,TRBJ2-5,CASRRTGPQETQYF,TGCGCCAGCAGAAGGACAGGCCCCCAAGAGACCCAGTACTTC
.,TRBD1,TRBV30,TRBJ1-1,CAWSGGTGVFWRAFF,TGTGCCTGGTCTGGGGGGACAGGGGTTTTTTGGAGGGCTTTCTTT
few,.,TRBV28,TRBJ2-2,CASRTRVEAGELFF,TGTGCCAGCAGGACCAGGGTTGAGGCCGGGGAGCTGTTTTTT
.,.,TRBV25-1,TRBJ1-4,CASSEHRNEKLFF,TGTGCCAGCAGTGAACATAGAAATGAAAAACTGTTTTTT
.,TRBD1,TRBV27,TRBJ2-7,CASSRDRDSLYEQYF,TGTGCCAGCAGTCGGGACAGGGATTCACTTTACGAGCAGTACTTC